Presented here are 4 T cell receptor beta chains from one specimen sequenced in a study of long-term antiretroviral therapy in people with HIV (dated by TCRdb to the early 2020s). The immunoSEQ hsTCRB v3.0 assay was used at survey level resolution to sequence the TRB variable region. What TCRdb holds here is the immuneACCESS table cut down to in-frame rearrangements. Part of the clones is not present; checked against another copy, under half of the missing clones reflect an unresolved V gene, and the others are unexplained. The sample yields some 18,000 clones; approximately 80% were counted once. The biggest ten clones account for about 17% of the sample. The sequences come from unsorted PBMCs, collected 0.6 years after starting antiretroviral therapy. Receptors were obtained from a woman in her late teens or twenties with HIV.

The chain joins TRBV7-2 to TRBJ1-1; weak D call: TRBD1 (6 bases). Germline CDR1 reads SGHTA; CDR2 reads FQGNSA. The CDR3 spans 17 residues. Trimming removed 1 base from V and 0 bases from J, with 15 bases in between. In nucleotides, the CDR3 is TGTGCCAGCAGCTTAGGGGTAGGGGGTCACATGAACACTGAAGCTTTCTTT. This translates into CASSLGVGGHMNTEAFF.

V gene TRBV19 combines with J gene TRBJ1-1; D possibly corresponds to TRBD1 (5 bases). The V gene's germline CDR1 is LNHDA and CDR2 SQIVND (reference sequence). The CDR3 extends over 17 amino acids. Trimming stripped 10 bases from V and 10 bases from J, with 34 bases between. The CDR3, as DNA: TGTGCCACCACACCCTCGGGGGGACCGCCGGGCCTCAAAGGAGCTTTCTTT. Amino acids: CATTPSGGPPGLKGAFF.

V gene TRBV27 combines with J gene TRBJ2-1, with TRBD2 identical over 8 bases. The germline V gene encodes CDR1 MNHEY and CDR2 SMNVEV (reference sequence). The CDR3 is 18 amino acids. V shed 0 bases and J 3 bases; nucleotides not matched to a gene: 10. The CDR3 protein is CASSLSHRGAGGYNEQFF. DNA for the CDR3: TGTGCCAGCAGTTTATCTCACCGTGGCGCGGGAGGCTACAATGAGCAGTTCTTC.

The chain links TRBV6-6 to TRBJ1-4; no firm D call. CDR1 is MNHNY, CDR2 SVGAGI, per germline (reference sequence). The CDR3 runs to 13 residues. V was trimmed by 6 bases and J by 8 bases, leaving 13 bases between them. The CDR3 DNA reads TGTGCCAGCAGGCCTACTATGGGGGAAAAACTGTTTTTT. Protein product: CASRPTMGEKLFF.